One and the same sample provided the 12 T cell receptor beta chains below, sequenced in a study of blood T cell repertoires in COVID-19. The repertoire was sequenced with immunoSEQ multiplex PCR; TCRdb's copy has only in-frame clones and lacks some. The sample shows under 300,000 clones, around 90% of them seen only once. Sequencing input: peripheral blood. These receptors originate from a woman in her 70s with active or convalescent COVID-19.

The chain uses TRBV24-1 and TRBJ1-2; D uncertain. V shed 4 bases and J shed 1 base, with 9 bases lying between them. CDR3 length: 14 residues. Germline values: CDR1 KGHDR, CDR2 SFDVKD. CDR3 sequence reads: CATSDLGSNYGYTF. The CDR3 nucleotides are TGTGCCACCAGTGACCTAGGGAGTAACTATGGCTACACCTTC.

This chain links TRBV9 with TRBJ2-7, with a tentative D call TRBD1 (5 bases). The germline gives CDR1 SGDLS, CDR2 YYNGEE. V was pared by 3 bases and J by 4 bases, with 14 bases between. CDR3 size: 14 residues. The CDR3 region has the DNA TGTGCCAGCAGCGCGTCGACAGAAAATTACGAGCAGTACTTC. Residues: CASSASTENYEQYF.

V is TRBV6-1 and J is TRBJ1-4; D uncertain. CDR3 length equals 14 residues. V lost 2 bases to trimming and J lost 10 bases, with 14 bases between them. Germline-derived CDR1 and CDR2 are MNHNS and SASEGT. CDR3 sequence (DNA): TGTGCCAGCAGTGAATCCACCACTATTGGAAAACTGTTTTTT. The encoded protein is CASSESTTIGKLFF.

This clone was observed a single time. The rearrangement joins TRBV12-3 or TRBV12-4 to TRBJ2-1; no clear D. V shed 4 bases and J shed 10 bases, with 14 bases lying between them. This CDR3 comprises 13 residues. The CDR3 is CASSYTVGKEQFF. The CDR3, as DNA: TGTGCCAGCAGTTATACAGTGGGCAAAGAGCAGTTCTTC.

V usage is TRBV5-1 and J usage is TRBJ1-5; TRBD1 is a possible D gene (5 bases). This CDR3 comprises 17 residues. Between the trimmed V and J ends, which lost 3 bases and 1 base, there was a span of 17 bases. In germline, CDR1 is SGHRS, CDR2 YFSETQ. CDR3 residues: CASSSMPGLISNQPQHF. In nucleotides, the CDR3 is TGCGCCAGCAGCTCGATGCCGGGACTCATAAGCAATCAGCCCCAGCATTTT.

The chain combines TRBV6-5 with TRBJ2-5; D ambiguous. V shed 0 bases and J shed 7 bases, with 12 bases lying between them. This CDR3 has 14 amino acids. Per the germline V gene, CDR1 is MNHEY and CDR2 is SVGAGI. The CDR3 DNA follows: TGTGCCAGCAGTTACTCGAGGCCCCCCCTGACCCAGTACTTC. Translated, it gives CASSYSRPPLTQYF.

The chain links TRBV10-3 to TRBJ1-3; TRBD1 matches at 7 bases. This CDR3 spans 16 amino acids. V lost 3 bases and J lost 0; bases outside the gene matches: 5. Germline V gene data show CDR1 as ENHRY and CDR2 as SYGVKD. In DNA form, the CDR3 reads TGTGCCATCAGTGATACACGGACAGGCTCTGGAAACACCATATATTTT. It yields the protein CAISDTRTGSGNTIYF.

The genes are TRBV20-1 and TRBJ1-5, with 7 bases aligning to TRBD1. This CDR3 is 13 amino acids long. The germline V gene has CDR1 DFQATT and CDR2 SNEGSKA (reference sequence). V was pared by 6 bases and J by 4 bases, with 6 bases of the junction left unmatched. CDR3 in DNA: TGCAGTGCAAGTCCAGGGGGGAATCAGCCCCAGCATTTT. This gives the protein CSASPGGNQPQHF.

The chain uses TRBV7-2 and TRBJ1-3; 8 nucleotides agree with TRBD1. With V trimmed by 5 bases and J by 2 bases, 11 bases remained unmatched. The CDR3 covers 17 residues. CDR1 SGHTA and CDR2 FQGNSA come from the germline V gene. The CDR3: CASSPTNRGDTGNTIYF. The CDR3 nucleotides are TGTGCCAGCAGCCCCACCAACAGGGGGGATACTGGAAACACCATATATTTT. Using reference TRBV7-2 and TRBJ1-3 for the parts outside the CDR3, the full variable domain is GAGVSQSPSNKVTEKGKDVELRCDPISGHTALYWYRQSLGQGLEFLIYFQGNSAPDKSGLPSDRFSAERTGGSVSTLTIQRTQQEDSAVYLCASSPTNRGDTGNTIYFGEGSWLTVV.

The chain couples TRBV19 to TRBJ2-1, with 7 bases that match TRBD2. J gave up 0 bases and V 6 bases, and 8 bases lay outside the gene matches. Per germline, CDR1 LNHDA and CDR2 SQIVND (reference sequence). This CDR3 contains 16 residues. Here the CDR3 DNA reads TGTGCCAGTAGCCGATCGGGGGGTAGCTCCTACAATGAGCAGTTCTTC. Translating gives CASSRSGGSSYNEQFF.

In nucleotides, the CDR3 is TGCGCCAGTTCAACTACAGGGGGATACAATCAGCCCCAGCATTTT. Translating it yields CASSTTGGYNQPQHF. The chain joins TRBV10-2 to TRBJ1-5; 8 bases fit TRBD1. V gave up 9 bases and J gave up 3 bases; unmatched junction bases: 10. The germline CDR1 and CDR2 sequences are WSHSY and SAAADI. CDR3 length: 15 residues.

This rearrangement joins TRBV4-3 to TRBJ1-5; 7 nucleotides align to TRBD1. V shed 0 bases, J shed 7 bases, and the junction held 6 bases outside the gene matches. Looked up from germline, CDR1 is LGHNA and CDR2 is YSLEER. The CDR3 is 15 amino acids. The chain's CDR3 is CASSQETGRAQPQHF. In nucleotides, the CDR3 is TGCGCCAGCAGCCAAGAGACAGGGCGGGCACAGCCCCAGCATTTT.